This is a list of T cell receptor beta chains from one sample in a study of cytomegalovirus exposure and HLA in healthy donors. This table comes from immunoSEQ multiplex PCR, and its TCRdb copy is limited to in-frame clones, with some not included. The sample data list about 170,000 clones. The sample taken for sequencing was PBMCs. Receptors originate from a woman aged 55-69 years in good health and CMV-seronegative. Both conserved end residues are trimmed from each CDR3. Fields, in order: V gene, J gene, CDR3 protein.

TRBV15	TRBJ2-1	ATNLGPGGPYNEQF
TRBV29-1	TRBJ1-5	SVAQGNQPQH
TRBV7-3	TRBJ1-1	ASSVQGNTEAF
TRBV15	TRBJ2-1	ATSRPPGLAGAGNEQF
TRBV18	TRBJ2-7	ASSPLGGRYEQY
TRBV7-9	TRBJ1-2	ASSLQSPSYGYT
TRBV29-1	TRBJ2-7	SVRTSGRHYEQY
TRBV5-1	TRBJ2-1	ASSPRTSGVNEQF
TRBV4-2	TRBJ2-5	ASSHPPLDSLQETQY
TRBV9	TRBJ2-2	ASSVRANTGELF
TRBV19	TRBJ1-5	ASTPLGGGSNQPQH
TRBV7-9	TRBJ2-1	GETSGEDEQF
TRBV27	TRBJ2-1	ASSLFGLAGLNNEQF
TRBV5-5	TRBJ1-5	ASSARNWGLNQPQH
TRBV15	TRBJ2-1	ATSTPNLAGVGEQF
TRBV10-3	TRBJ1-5	AISDHDRGGQPQH
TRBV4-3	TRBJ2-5	ASSQDRKAEETQY
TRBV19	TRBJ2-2	ASSIVSGGTGELF
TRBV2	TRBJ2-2	ASGGTGSRDGELF
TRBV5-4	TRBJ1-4	ASSLVPGRSNEKLF
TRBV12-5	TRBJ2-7	ASGWGGTYEQY
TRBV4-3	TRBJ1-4	ASSQDLRRAGEKLF
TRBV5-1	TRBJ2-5	ASSLLGDLETQY
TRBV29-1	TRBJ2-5	SASTDLGAQY
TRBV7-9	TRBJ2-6	ASSLLRDRSLSGANVLT
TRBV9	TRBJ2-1	ASSAGLALYNEQF
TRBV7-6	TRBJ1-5	ASSLGHRYQPQH
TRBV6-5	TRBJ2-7	ASSYSTSGSYEQY
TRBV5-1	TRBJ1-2	ASSWSGDRVGYT
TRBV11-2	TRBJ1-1	ASSKEGGGYTEAF
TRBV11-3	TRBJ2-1	ASSYTSGTLYNEQF
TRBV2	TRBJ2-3	ASAGITSTDTQY
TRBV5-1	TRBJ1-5	ASSLAEGVGQPQH
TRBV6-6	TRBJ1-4	ASEDGATNEKLF
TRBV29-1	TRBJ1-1	SVSEGTGNTEAF
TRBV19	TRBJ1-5	ASSHFRGWGQPQH
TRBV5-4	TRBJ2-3	ASSFTGGGTDTQY
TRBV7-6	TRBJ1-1	ASSLGHTTEAF
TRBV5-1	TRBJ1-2	ASSWDGGKYGYT
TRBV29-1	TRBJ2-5	SVWTGGETQY
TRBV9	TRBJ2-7	ASSVGGAGGSYEQY
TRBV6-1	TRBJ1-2	ASSETGTGVNYGYT
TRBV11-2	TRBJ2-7	ASSVWDSYEQY
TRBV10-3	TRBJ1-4	AISQGGTNEKLF
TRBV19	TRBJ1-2	ASSIRRTVDYGYT
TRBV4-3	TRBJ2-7	ASSQDPGIYTYEQY
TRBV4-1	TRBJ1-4	ASSRLTGEKLF
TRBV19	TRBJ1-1	ASSWDRVNTEAF
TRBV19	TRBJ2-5	ASRGTGGKRSPLGETQY
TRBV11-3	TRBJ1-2	ASRQGHHGYT
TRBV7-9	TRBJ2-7	ASSLGQGARYEQY
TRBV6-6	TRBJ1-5	ASSYFPGDQPQH